The rows below give T cell receptor beta chains drawn from one sample of a study of T cell changes during pregnancy in multiple sclerosis. Libraries were prepared by immunoSEQ multiplex PCR; TCRdb keeps only in-frame clonotypes and omits some of them. Of around 31,000 clones listed, just over 85% are singletons. The sequences come from CD4+ T cells from peripheral blood mononuclear cells, collected in the first trimester of pregnancy. These receptors were obtained from a female donor in good health, enrolled as a control in a pregnancy study. CDR3s include the opening cysteine and the closing phenylalanine or tryptophan. A D gene is named only where the DNA matches it firmly. Size is stated for part of the rows, as once, few or many counts, or as a class when the clone is expanded.

abundance: -
j_gene: TRBJ2-3
v_gene: TRBV7-8
d_gene: -
CDR3nt: TGTGCCAGCAGCCGGGGGACGCCGCGAACAGATACGCAGTATTTT
CDR3aa: CASSRGTPRTDTQYF

abundance: once
j_gene: TRBJ2-5
v_gene: TRBV25-1
d_gene: -
CDR3nt: TGTGCCAGCAGTGAATTCTGGGGGCCAAAGACCCAGTACTTC
CDR3aa: CASSEFWGPKTQYF

abundance: -
j_gene: TRBJ1-2
v_gene: TRBV19
d_gene: -
CDR3nt: TGTGCCAGTAGTATCGAATCAACCGGGACACAGTATGGCTACACCTTC
CDR3aa: CASSIESTGTQYGYTF

abundance: -
j_gene: TRBJ1-5
v_gene: TRBV18
d_gene: TRBD1
CDR3nt: TGTGCCAGCTCACCGATAGACAGGGGAAAAGGATATAGCAATCAGCCCCAGCATTTT
CDR3aa: CASSPIDRGKGYSNQPQHF

abundance: -
j_gene: TRBJ2-7
v_gene: TRBV5-4
d_gene: -
CDR3nt: TGTGCCAGCAGCCCCGGGGACCCGGGGGTGAAGCAGTACTTC
CDR3aa: CASSPGDPGVKQYF

abundance: -
j_gene: TRBJ2-1
v_gene: TRBV4-3
d_gene: TRBD1
CDR3nt: TGCGCCAGCAGCCAATCCCACAGGGGGTCCGTCAATGAGCAGTTCTTC
CDR3aa: CASSQSHRGSVNEQFF

abundance: -
j_gene: TRBJ2-5
v_gene: TRBV6-1
d_gene: TRBD2
CDR3nt: TGTGCCAGCAGTGAAGCTCGTAGGGCTAGCGGGGGTCAGCAGACCCAGTACTTC
CDR3aa: CASSEARRASGGQQTQYF

abundance: once
j_gene: TRBJ2-2
v_gene: TRBV9
d_gene: -
CDR3nt: TGTGCCAGCAGCGCTGGGAGTCCGGGCACCGGGGAGCTGTTTTTT
CDR3aa: CASSAGSPGTGELFF

abundance: few
j_gene: TRBJ1-1
v_gene: TRBV9
d_gene: -
CDR3nt: TGTGCCAGCAGCGTAGGGCACGCGAACACTGAAGCTTTCTTT
CDR3aa: CASSVGHANTEAFF

abundance: -
j_gene: TRBJ2-5
v_gene: TRBV7-7
d_gene: -
CDR3nt: TGTGCCAGCAGCCCCTCCGGGGAGACCCAGTACTTC
CDR3aa: CASSPSGETQYF

abundance: medium-sized
j_gene: TRBJ1-4
v_gene: TRBV30
d_gene: TRBD1
CDR3nt: TGTGCCTGGGGAAGACAGGGCGAAAAACTGTTTTTT
CDR3aa: CAWGRQGEKLFF

abundance: -
j_gene: TRBJ1-5
v_gene: TRBV19
d_gene: TRBD1
CDR3nt: TGTGCCAGTACCGGACAGGGGGAAGGGCAGCCCCAGCATTTT
CDR3aa: CASTGQGEGQPQHF

abundance: -
j_gene: TRBJ2-7
v_gene: TRBV5-1
d_gene: TRBD1
CDR3nt: TGCGCCAGCAGCCCCGACGGGACAGTCTACGAGCAGTACTTC
CDR3aa: CASSPDGTVYEQYF

abundance: -
j_gene: TRBJ1-1
v_gene: TRBV7-2
d_gene: -
CDR3nt: TGTGCCAGCAGCGCTTATTGGGGCGACACTGAAGCTTTCTTT
CDR3aa: CASSAYWGDTEAFF

abundance: -
j_gene: TRBJ1-5
v_gene: TRBV19
d_gene: -
CDR3nt: TGTGCCAGTAGTGTTACCGGGGACAATCAGCCCCAGCATTTT
CDR3aa: CASSVTGDNQPQHF

abundance: -
j_gene: TRBJ2-6
v_gene: TRBV7-2
d_gene: TRBD1
CDR3nt: TGTGCCAGCAGCTTAGCAGGACAGGGGGCTGTTGGGGCCAACGTCCTGACTTTC
CDR3aa: CASSLAGQGAVGANVLTF

abundance: -
j_gene: TRBJ1-2
v_gene: TRBV5-1
d_gene: -
CDR3nt: TGCGCCAGCAGCTTGGAATCAGGGGTGGGCTACACCTTC
CDR3aa: CASSLESGVGYTF

abundance: -
j_gene: TRBJ1-6
v_gene: TRBV7-9
d_gene: -
CDR3nt: TGTGCCAGCAGCTTACCACAGGGAATCCCCCTCCACTTT
CDR3aa: CASSLPQGIPLHF

abundance: -
j_gene: TRBJ1-5
v_gene: TRBV7-9
d_gene: TRBD1
CDR3nt: TGTGCCAGCAGCTTAAATGGAGGCGGGACAGGAACCTATCAGCCCCAGCATTTT
CDR3aa: CASSLNGGGTGTYQPQHF

abundance: -
j_gene: TRBJ1-1
v_gene: TRBV6-4
d_gene: TRBD1
CDR3nt: TGTGCCAGCAGTAGACAGGGGAACACTGAAGCTTTCTTT
CDR3aa: CASSRQGNTEAFF

abundance: -
j_gene: TRBJ2-7
v_gene: TRBV6-6
d_gene: TRBD1
CDR3nt: TGTGCCAGCAGTTACTCGATGGCCAGGGGGTCCTACGAGCAGTACTTC
CDR3aa: CASSYSMARGSYEQYF

abundance: -
j_gene: TRBJ1-1
v_gene: TRBV7-8
d_gene: TRBD1
CDR3nt: TGTGCCAGCAGCTTAGCGGGGCCAGGGGGAGGTACTGAAGCTTTCTTT
CDR3aa: CASSLAGPGGGTEAFF

abundance: medium-sized
j_gene: TRBJ2-7
v_gene: TRBV19
d_gene: -
CDR3nt: TGTGCCAGTAAGGAGGGAGGAGGATCCTACGAGCAGTACTTC
CDR3aa: CASKEGGGSYEQYF

abundance: -
j_gene: TRBJ1-3
v_gene: TRBV5-4
d_gene: -
CDR3nt: TGTGCCAGCAGCTCCTCCGGGGGGCTTGGAAACACCATATATTTT
CDR3aa: CASSSSGGLGNTIYF

abundance: -
j_gene: TRBJ2-7
v_gene: TRBV7-2
d_gene: TRBD2
CDR3nt: TGTGCCAGCAGCCCCCTAGCGGGGGGCATCTCCTACGAGCAGTACTTC
CDR3aa: CASSPLAGGISYEQYF

abundance: -
j_gene: TRBJ1-2
v_gene: TRBV25-1
d_gene: -
CDR3nt: TGTGCCAGCAGTGGTGCTCCATCGACTAATTATGGCTACACCTTC
CDR3aa: CASSGAPSTNYGYTF

abundance: -
j_gene: TRBJ2-3
v_gene: TRBV5-4
d_gene: TRBD2
CDR3nt: TGTGCCAGCAGCTTGGACCCCAGCGGGGGCAGCACAGATACGCAGTATTTT
CDR3aa: CASSLDPSGGSTDTQYF

abundance: -
j_gene: TRBJ1-5
v_gene: TRBV19
d_gene: TRBD1
CDR3nt: TGTGCCAGTAGTATCTGGACAGGGGGAGTTCAGCCCCAGCATTTT
CDR3aa: CASSIWTGGVQPQHF

abundance: once
j_gene: TRBJ2-1
v_gene: TRBV18
d_gene: TRBD2
CDR3nt: TGTGCCAGCTCATACGGGACTAGCGGAAACTACAATGAGCAGTTCTTC
CDR3aa: CASSYGTSGNYNEQFF

abundance: -
j_gene: TRBJ2-1
v_gene: TRBV7-3
d_gene: -
CDR3nt: TGTGCCAGCAGCTCCTCCGGAGGTCATGCCTACAATGAGCAGTTCTTC
CDR3aa: CASSSSGGHAYNEQFF

abundance: few
j_gene: TRBJ2-2
v_gene: TRBV4-1
d_gene: TRBD2
CDR3nt: TGCGCCAGCAGCCAAGATGGCAGCGCGGGGGGGGCCGACACCGGGGAGCTGTTTTTT
CDR3aa: CASSQDGSAGGADTGELFF

abundance: -
j_gene: TRBJ1-5
v_gene: TRBV7-8
d_gene: -
CDR3nt: TGTGCCAGCAGCTCCGACAGTCCCGATCAGCCCCAGCATTTT
CDR3aa: CASSSDSPDQPQHF

abundance: -
j_gene: TRBJ1-2
v_gene: TRBV4-2
d_gene: -
CDR3nt: TGTGCCAGCAGCCAAGATTGGGAGGTGCGTTATGGCTACACCTTC
CDR3aa: CASSQDWEVRYGYTF

abundance: few
j_gene: TRBJ1-4
v_gene: TRBV27
d_gene: -
CDR3nt: TGTGCCAGCAGTTCACCCGGGATAAGTGAAAAACTGTTTTTT
CDR3aa: CASSSPGISEKLFF

abundance: -
j_gene: TRBJ1-5
v_gene: TRBV10-3
d_gene: TRBD1
CDR3nt: TGTGCCATCGGCGGGGACAGCGATCAGCCCCAGCATTTT
CDR3aa: CAIGGDSDQPQHF

abundance: -
j_gene: TRBJ2-1
v_gene: TRBV7-2
d_gene: -
CDR3nt: TGTGCCAGCAGCTTAGAGACTAATCCCAATGAGCAGTTCTTC
CDR3aa: CASSLETNPNEQFF

abundance: -
j_gene: TRBJ1-4
v_gene: TRBV30
d_gene: -
CDR3nt: TGTGCCTGGAGATCAACTCGGACACCAACTAATGAAAAACTGTTTTTT
CDR3aa: CAWRSTRTPTNEKLFF

abundance: -
j_gene: TRBJ1-4
v_gene: TRBV7-9
d_gene: -
CDR3nt: TGTGCCAGCAGCTTGACAGGCTTGGGGACTAATGAAAAACTGTTTTTT
CDR3aa: CASSLTGLGTNEKLFF

abundance: -
j_gene: TRBJ1-2
v_gene: TRBV7-3
d_gene: TRBD1
CDR3nt: TGTGCCAGCAGCTCAAATCAGGGGGCGCGAAGGGGCTACACCTTC
CDR3aa: CASSSNQGARRGYTF

abundance: -
j_gene: TRBJ1-6
v_gene: TRBV11-3
d_gene: -
CDR3nt: TGTGCCAGCAGCCTGGACAGCATTAATTCACCCCTCCACTTT
CDR3aa: CASSLDSINSPLHF

abundance: -
j_gene: TRBJ2-5
v_gene: TRBV7-2
d_gene: TRBD2
CDR3nt: TGTGCCAGCAGCTCGGGGGGGTTGAAGGAGACCCAGTACTTC
CDR3aa: CASSSGGLKETQYF